This T cell receptor (beta chain) was identified during a study of control samples from healthy donors and cancer patients. Here immunoSEQ multiplex PCR was the method, and the copy in TCRdb shows in-frame clones only, minus some. The profile shows some 49,000 clones, 80% to 90% of them singletons. Trimming removed 2 bases at V and 7 bases at J, with 9 bases between. CDR3 length: 13 residues. Germline V gene data show CDR1 as SEHNR and CDR2 as FQNEAQ (reference sequence). Sequencing was carried out using PBMCs. The sequence derives from a woman between 50 and 59 years old with lung cancer. The chain couples TRBV7-9 to TRBJ1-5; TRBD1 might be the D (6 bases). The CDR3 loop is CASSLTGNQPQHF. The CDR3 DNA reads TGTGCCAGCAGCTTAACAGGGAACCAGCCCCAGCATTTT.